This TCR beta chain was recorded in a study of identical twins. Study-wide results and limits: Sharing of beta out-of-frame sequences by twins showed a weaker excess.

The V and J ends lost 5 bases and 1 base respectively, with 11 bases between them. Germline CDR1 reads SGHVS; CDR2 reads FQNEAQ. CDR3 length equals 14 residues. As for this clonotype: Its cognate antigen is unknown.

TCRdb reanalysed the 5' RACE reads using MiXCR and keeps one entry per CDR3 protein. The sample contains approximately 530,000 distinct CDR3 sequences, about a fifth of which appear only once. The same data also went into a second study, on yellow fever vaccine responses in identical twins.

Sample: CD4+ T cells sorted from blood. The TCR comes from a woman younger than 35 in good health. The chain carries TRBV7-8 and TRBJ1-1, with D unclear. The CDR3 sequence: CASSPTWTNTEAFF. The DNA for the CDR3 is TGTGCCAGCAGCCCAACCTGGACGAACACTGAAGCTTTCTTT.